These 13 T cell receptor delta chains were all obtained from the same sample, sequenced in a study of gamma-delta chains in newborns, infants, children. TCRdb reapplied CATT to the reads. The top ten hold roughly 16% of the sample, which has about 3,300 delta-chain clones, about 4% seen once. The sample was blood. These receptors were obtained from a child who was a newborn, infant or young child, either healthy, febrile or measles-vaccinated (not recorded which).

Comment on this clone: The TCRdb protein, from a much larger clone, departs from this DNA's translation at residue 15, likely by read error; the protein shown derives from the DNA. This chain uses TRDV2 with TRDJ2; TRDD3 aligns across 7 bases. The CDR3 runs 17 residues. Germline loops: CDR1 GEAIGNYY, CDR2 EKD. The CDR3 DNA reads TGTGCCTGTGATCCTCTGGGGGTCATAGCTTTGACAGCACAACCCTTCTTT. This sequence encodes CACDPLGVIALTAQPFF.

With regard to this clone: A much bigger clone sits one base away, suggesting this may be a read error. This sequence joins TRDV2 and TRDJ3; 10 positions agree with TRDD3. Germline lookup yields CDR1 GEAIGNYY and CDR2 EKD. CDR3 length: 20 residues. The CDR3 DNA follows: TGTGCCTGTGACAAAGTACTGGGGGATCCTAGCTCCTGGGGCACCCGACAGATGTTTTTC. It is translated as CACDKVLGDPSSWGTRQMFF.

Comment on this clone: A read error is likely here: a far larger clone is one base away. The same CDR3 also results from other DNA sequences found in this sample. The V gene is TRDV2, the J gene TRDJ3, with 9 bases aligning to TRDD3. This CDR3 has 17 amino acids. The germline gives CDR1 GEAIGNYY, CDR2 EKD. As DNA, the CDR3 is TGTGCCTGTGACACCGCGGGGGATACCTGGGACACCCGACAGATGTTCTTC. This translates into CACDTAGDTWDTRQMFF.

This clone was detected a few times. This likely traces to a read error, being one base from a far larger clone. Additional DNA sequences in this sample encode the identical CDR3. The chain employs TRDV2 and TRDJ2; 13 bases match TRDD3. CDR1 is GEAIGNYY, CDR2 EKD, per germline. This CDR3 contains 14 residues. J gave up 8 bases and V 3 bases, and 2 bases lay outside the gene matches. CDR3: CACDVLGDTAQLFF. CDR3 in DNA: TGTGCCTGTGACGTACTGGGGGATACGGCACAACTCTTCTTT.

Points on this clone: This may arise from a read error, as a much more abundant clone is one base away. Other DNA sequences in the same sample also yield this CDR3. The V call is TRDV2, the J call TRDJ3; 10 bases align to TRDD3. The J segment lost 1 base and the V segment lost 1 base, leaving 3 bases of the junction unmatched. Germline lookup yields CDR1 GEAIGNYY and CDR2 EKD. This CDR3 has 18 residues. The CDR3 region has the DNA TGTGCCTGTGACACGGGGGATACGCGATCCTGGGACACCCGACAGATGTTTTTC. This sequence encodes CACDTGDTRSWDTRQMFF.

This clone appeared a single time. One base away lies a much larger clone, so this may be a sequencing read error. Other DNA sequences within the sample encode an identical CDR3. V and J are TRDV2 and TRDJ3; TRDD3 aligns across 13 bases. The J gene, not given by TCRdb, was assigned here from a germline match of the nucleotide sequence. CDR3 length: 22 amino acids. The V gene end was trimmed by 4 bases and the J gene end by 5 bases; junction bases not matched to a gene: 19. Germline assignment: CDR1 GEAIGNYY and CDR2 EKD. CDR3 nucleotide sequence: TGTGCCTGTGATACCGGGAACTGGGGGATACGTCGAGCTTTGGGGGACACCCGACAGATGTTTTTC. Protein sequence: CACDTGNWGIRRALGDTRQMFF.

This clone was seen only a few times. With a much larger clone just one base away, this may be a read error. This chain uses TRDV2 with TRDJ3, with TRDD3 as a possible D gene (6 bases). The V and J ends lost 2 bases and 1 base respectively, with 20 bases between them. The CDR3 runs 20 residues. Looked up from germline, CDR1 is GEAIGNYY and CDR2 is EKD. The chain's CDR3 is CACDSSGDPFLSWDTRQMFF. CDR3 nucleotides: TGTGCCTGTGACAGTTCTGGGGATCCTTTTCTTTCCTGGGACACCCGACAGATGTTTTTC.

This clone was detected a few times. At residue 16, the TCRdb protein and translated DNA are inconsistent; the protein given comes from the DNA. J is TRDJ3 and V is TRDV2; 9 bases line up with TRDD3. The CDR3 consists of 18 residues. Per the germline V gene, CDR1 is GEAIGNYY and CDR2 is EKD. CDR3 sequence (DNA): TGTGCCTGTGACACCTGGGGGATAGAGTCCTGGGACACCCGACAGGTGTTTTTC. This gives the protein CACDTWGIESWDTRQVFF.

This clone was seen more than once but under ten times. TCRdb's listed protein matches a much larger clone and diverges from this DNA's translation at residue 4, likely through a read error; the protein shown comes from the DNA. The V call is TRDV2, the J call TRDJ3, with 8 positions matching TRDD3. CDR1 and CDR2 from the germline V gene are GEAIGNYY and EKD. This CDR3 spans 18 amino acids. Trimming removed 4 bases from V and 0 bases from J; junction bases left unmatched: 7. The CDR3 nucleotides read TGTGCCTGTGAAACTGGGGGCCCTAGCTCCTGGGACACCCGACAGATGTTTTTC. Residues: CACETGGPSSWDTRQMFF.

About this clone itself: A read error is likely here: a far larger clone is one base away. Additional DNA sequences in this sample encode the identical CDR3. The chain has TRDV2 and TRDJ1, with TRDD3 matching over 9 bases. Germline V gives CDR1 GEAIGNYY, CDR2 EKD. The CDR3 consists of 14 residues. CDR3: CACDRLGDTDKLIF. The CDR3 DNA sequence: TGTGCCTGTGACCGACTGGGGGACACAGATAAACTCATCTTT.

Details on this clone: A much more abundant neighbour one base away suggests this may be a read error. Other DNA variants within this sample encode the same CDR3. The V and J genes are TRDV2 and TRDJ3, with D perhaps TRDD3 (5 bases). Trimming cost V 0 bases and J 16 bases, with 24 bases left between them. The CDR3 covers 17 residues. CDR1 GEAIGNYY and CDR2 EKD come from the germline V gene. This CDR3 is CACDTASRSWDTRQMFF. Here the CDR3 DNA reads TGTGCCTGTGACACCGCCTCTCGCTCCTGGGACACTCGGCAGATGTTTTTC.

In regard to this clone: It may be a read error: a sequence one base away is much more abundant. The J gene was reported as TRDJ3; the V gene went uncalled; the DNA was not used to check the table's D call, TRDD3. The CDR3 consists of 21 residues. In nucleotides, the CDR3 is TGTGCCTGTGACACCGTACTGGGGGGCCTGTGGAGCTCCTGGGACACCCGACAGATGTTTTTC. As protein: CACDTVLGGLWSSWDTRQMFF.

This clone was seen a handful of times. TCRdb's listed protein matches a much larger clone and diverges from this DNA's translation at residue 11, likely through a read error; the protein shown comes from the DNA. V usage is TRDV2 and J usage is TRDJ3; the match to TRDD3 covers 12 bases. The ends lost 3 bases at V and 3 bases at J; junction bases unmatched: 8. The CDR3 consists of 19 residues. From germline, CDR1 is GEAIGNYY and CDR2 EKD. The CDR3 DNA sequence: TGTGCCTGTGACTCCATACTGGGGGATACTCACTGGGACACCCGACAGATGTTTTTC. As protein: CACDSILGDTHWDTRQMFF.